The rows below give T cell receptor beta chains drawn from one sample of a study of glioma-infiltrating T cells after dendritic cell vaccination. Produced via immunoSEQ multiplex PCR; TCRdb's table is partial and in-frame only. The top ten hold around 2.9% of the sample, which has some 87,000 clones, about 83% seen once. Specimen: blood, collected before dendritic cell vaccination. The receptors originated from a human donor with glioblastoma. CDR3s include the opening cysteine and the closing phenylalanine or tryptophan. Fields, in order: clone size, CDR3 length, V gene, D gene, J gene, CDR3 DNA, CDR3 protein. The D gene is left open where the match is weak. Rows may omit the clone size; those that give it use once, few, many or a size class.

clone_size: .
cdr3_length: 15
v_call: TRBV25-1
d_call: TRBD1
j_call: TRBJ1-4
cdr3_nt: TGTGCCAGCAGTGCCCCCGGGACAGGGCAAGAAAAACTGTTTTTT
cdr3_aa: CASSAPGTGQEKLFF

clone_size: .
cdr3_length: 14
v_call: TRBV5-8
d_call: TRBD1
j_call: TRBJ2-7
cdr3_nt: TGTGCCAGCAGCTCCGGGACAGGTTTCTACGAGCAGTACTTC
cdr3_aa: CASSSGTGFYEQYF

clone_size: .
cdr3_length: 15
v_call: TRBV2
d_call: .
j_call: TRBJ2-3
cdr3_nt: TGTGCCAGCAGAGCTACAGGGAGTAAGGCAGATACGCAGTATTTT
cdr3_aa: CASRATGSKADTQYF

clone_size: .
cdr3_length: 15
v_call: TRBV18
d_call: .
j_call: TRBJ2-3
cdr3_nt: TGTGCCAGCTCACCACGGACAGCTAGCACAGATACGCAGTATTTT
cdr3_aa: CASSPRTASTDTQYF

clone_size: .
cdr3_length: 15
v_call: TRBV6-5
d_call: TRBD2
j_call: TRBJ2-1
cdr3_nt: TGTGCCAGCAGTTACGGGACTAGCAGATACAATGAGCAGTTCTTC
cdr3_aa: CASSYGTSRYNEQFF

clone_size: once
cdr3_length: 15
v_call: TRBV27
d_call: .
j_call: TRBJ1-5
cdr3_nt: TGTGCCAGCACCCCCCCGGGTCCACACAACCAGCCCCAGCATTTT
cdr3_aa: CASTPPGPHNQPQHF

clone_size: few
cdr3_length: 16
v_call: TRBV18
d_call: TRBD1
j_call: TRBJ1-4
cdr3_nt: TGTGCCAGCCCAACAACAGGGGCTGGAGCGGGTGAAAAACTGTTTTTT
cdr3_aa: CASPTTGAGAGEKLFF

clone_size: few
cdr3_length: 14
v_call: TRBV5-4
d_call: .
j_call: TRBJ1-1
cdr3_nt: TGTGCCAGCAGCTTGGAACAGATAAACACTGAAGCTTTCTTT
cdr3_aa: CASSLEQINTEAFF

clone_size: once
cdr3_length: 16
v_call: TRBV7-6
d_call: .
j_call: TRBJ1-2
cdr3_nt: TGTGCCAGCAGCTCCAGGGCGGGAATTGGTAGCTATGGCTACACCTTC
cdr3_aa: CASSSRAGIGSYGYTF

clone_size: few
cdr3_length: 15
v_call: TRBV7-6
d_call: TRBD1
j_call: TRBJ1-1
cdr3_nt: TGTGCCAGCAGCCCATGGACAGGGGGGGAACCTGAAGCTTTCTTT
cdr3_aa: CASSPWTGGEPEAFF

clone_size: once
cdr3_length: 13
v_call: TRBV7-2
d_call: .
j_call: TRBJ2-1
cdr3_nt: TGTGCCAGCAGCACCCGACAGGTCGGTGAGCAGTTCTTC
cdr3_aa: CASSTRQVGEQFF

clone_size: .
cdr3_length: 17
v_call: TRBV5-1
d_call: .
j_call: TRBJ2-7
cdr3_nt: TGCGCCAGCAGCCCCGGCGGCGTACGATCGGCTCGCTACGAGCAGTACTTC
cdr3_aa: CASSPGGVRSARYEQYF

clone_size: .
cdr3_length: 16
v_call: TRBV5-4
d_call: .
j_call: TRBJ1-1
cdr3_nt: TGTGCCAGCAGCTTGGGAACACGGGAAGGTTCCACTGAAGCTTTCTTT
cdr3_aa: CASSLGTREGSTEAFF

clone_size: .
cdr3_length: 13
v_call: TRBV15
d_call: .
j_call: TRBJ2-3
cdr3_nt: TGTGCCACCAGGCCTACGAGCACAGATACGCAGTATTTT
cdr3_aa: CATRPTSTDTQYF

clone_size: .
cdr3_length: 15
v_call: TRBV2
d_call: TRBD1
j_call: TRBJ2-7
cdr3_nt: TGTGCCAGCAGTGAAGCGCCTCGGGACAGCTACGAGCAGTACTTC
cdr3_aa: CASSEAPRDSYEQYF

clone_size: .
cdr3_length: 14
v_call: TRBV25-1
d_call: TRBD1
j_call: TRBJ2-3
cdr3_nt: TGTGCCAGCCGTTGGACAGGGCTCACAGATACGCAGTATTTT
cdr3_aa: CASRWTGLTDTQYF

clone_size: few
cdr3_length: 14
v_call: TRBV29-1
d_call: TRBD1
j_call: TRBJ1-2
cdr3_nt: TGCAGCGTTGAAGGGACAGGGAAAGTTCACGGCTACACCTTC
cdr3_aa: CSVEGTGKVHGYTF

clone_size: .
cdr3_length: 13
v_call: TRBV2
d_call: .
j_call: TRBJ1-5
cdr3_nt: TGTGCCAGCAGTGTTGGGGCAGATCAGCCCCAGCATTTT
cdr3_aa: CASSVGADQPQHF

clone_size: .
cdr3_length: 14
v_call: TRBV5-5
d_call: TRBD1
j_call: TRBJ1-1
cdr3_nt: TGTGCCAGCAGCTTGAGGACAGGGGGGACTGAAGCTTTCTTT
cdr3_aa: CASSLRTGGTEAFF

clone_size: .
cdr3_length: 15
v_call: TRBV25-1
d_call: TRBD1
j_call: TRBJ2-4
cdr3_nt: TGTGCCAGCAGAGGACAGGGGATAACCAAAAACATTCAGTACTTC
cdr3_aa: CASRGQGITKNIQYF

clone_size: .
cdr3_length: 16
v_call: TRBV2
d_call: .
j_call: TRBJ1-3
cdr3_nt: TGTGCCAGCAGTGTTTCTACAGGGAGCTCTGGAAACACCATATATTTT
cdr3_aa: CASSVSTGSSGNTIYF

clone_size: .
cdr3_length: 12
v_call: TRBV7-6
d_call: .
j_call: TRBJ2-7
cdr3_nt: TGTGCCAGCAGTATGGGAGTCCACGAGCAGTACTTC
cdr3_aa: CASSMGVHEQYF

clone_size: .
cdr3_length: 13
v_call: TRBV5-1
d_call: TRBD1
j_call: TRBJ1-1
cdr3_nt: TGCGCCAGCAGCTTGGCACAGGGGGGAGAGGCTTTCTTT
cdr3_aa: CASSLAQGGEAFF

clone_size: .
cdr3_length: 11
v_call: TRBV6-5
d_call: .
j_call: TRBJ2-1
cdr3_nt: TGTGCCAGTCACAGGGAATATGAGCAGTTCTTC
cdr3_aa: CASHREYEQFF

clone_size: .
cdr3_length: 13
v_call: TRBV6-5
d_call: .
j_call: TRBJ2-2
cdr3_nt: TGTGCCAGCAGTGGGGGGTACACCGGGGAGCTGTTTTTT
cdr3_aa: CASSGGYTGELFF

clone_size: .
cdr3_length: 14
v_call: TRBV5-1
d_call: TRBD2
j_call: TRBJ2-1
cdr3_nt: TGCGCCAGCAGCCTCGGGACTACCGGGAATGAGCAGTTCTTC
cdr3_aa: CASSLGTTGNEQFF

clone_size: .
cdr3_length: 14
v_call: TRBV2
d_call: TRBD1
j_call: TRBJ1-2
cdr3_nt: TGTGCCAGCAGTGAGTTACAGGGGAACTATGGCTACACCTTC
cdr3_aa: CASSELQGNYGYTF

clone_size: few
cdr3_length: 16
v_call: TRBV7-9
d_call: TRBD2
j_call: TRBJ2-7
cdr3_nt: TGTGCCAGCAGGGCCGGGACTAGCGGCTCTCGTTTAGAGCAGTACTTC
cdr3_aa: CASRAGTSGSRLEQYF

clone_size: .
cdr3_length: 15
v_call: TRBV6-4
d_call: TRBD2
j_call: TRBJ2-3
cdr3_nt: TGTGCCAGCACCAGACTAGCGGGAGACACAGATACGCAGTATTTT
cdr3_aa: CASTRLAGDTDTQYF

clone_size: .
cdr3_length: 14
v_call: TRBV5-1
d_call: .
j_call: TRBJ1-6
cdr3_nt: TGCGCCAGCAGCTTGGCGGGGATGGGCGCGACCCTCCACTTT
cdr3_aa: CASSLAGMGATLHF

clone_size: few
cdr3_length: 15
v_call: TRBV7-2
d_call: TRBD2
j_call: TRBJ2-7
cdr3_nt: TGTGCCAGCAGCCCGGGGGGTACGGTATCCTACGAGCAGTACTTC
cdr3_aa: CASSPGGTVSYEQYF

clone_size: .
cdr3_length: 12
v_call: TRBV2
d_call: .
j_call: TRBJ2-3
cdr3_nt: TGTGCCAGCAGTGAAGCCGGGACTCCACCCATTTTT
cdr3_aa: CASSEAGTPPIF

clone_size: .
cdr3_length: 16
v_call: TRBV13
d_call: .
j_call: TRBJ2-6
cdr3_nt: TGTGCCAGCAGCCCTTCAGCGGACTCTGGGGCCAACGTCCTGACTTTC
cdr3_aa: CASSPSADSGANVLTF

clone_size: .
cdr3_length: 13
v_call: TRBV7-3
d_call: .
j_call: TRBJ2-1
cdr3_nt: TGTGCCAGCAGCACTACAGGTAACAATGAGCAGTTCTTC
cdr3_aa: CASSTTGNNEQFF

clone_size: .
cdr3_length: 15
v_call: TRBV28
d_call: TRBD1
j_call: TRBJ2-5
cdr3_nt: TGTGCCAGCAATGCCAGCCCCGGGACAGAAGAGACCCAGTACTTC
cdr3_aa: CASNASPGTEETQYF